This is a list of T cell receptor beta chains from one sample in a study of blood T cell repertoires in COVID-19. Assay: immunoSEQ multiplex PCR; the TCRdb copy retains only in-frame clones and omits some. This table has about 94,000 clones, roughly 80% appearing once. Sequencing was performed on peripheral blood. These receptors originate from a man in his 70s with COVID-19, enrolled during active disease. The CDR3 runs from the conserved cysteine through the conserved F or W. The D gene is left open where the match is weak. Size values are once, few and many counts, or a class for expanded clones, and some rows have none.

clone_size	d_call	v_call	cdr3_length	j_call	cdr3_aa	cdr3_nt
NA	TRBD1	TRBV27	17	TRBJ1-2	CASSHIPGQGARYGYTF	TGTGCCAGCAGTCACATCCCGGGACAGGGGGCCCGCTATGGCTACACCTTC
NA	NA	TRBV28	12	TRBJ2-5	CASTGQTETQYF	TGTGCCAGCACCGGACAGACAGAGACCCAGTACTTC
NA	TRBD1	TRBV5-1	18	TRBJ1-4	CASSQGTVTRRANEKLFF	TGCGCCAGCAGCCAGGGGACAGTCACCCGACGGGCTAATGAAAAACTGTTTTTT
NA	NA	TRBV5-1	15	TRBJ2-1	CASSSHGGAYNEQFF	TGCGCCAGCAGCTCCCACGGCGGGGCCTACAATGAGCAGTTCTTC
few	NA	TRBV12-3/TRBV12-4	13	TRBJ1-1	CASSLAQGRKAFF	TGTGCCAGCAGTTTAGCGCAGGGCCGAAAAGCTTTCTTT
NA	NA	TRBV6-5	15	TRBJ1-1	CASSHPGGSNTEAFF	TGTGCCAGCAGCCACCCGGGGGGTAGTAATACTGAAGCTTTCTTT
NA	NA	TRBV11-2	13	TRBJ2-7	CASSWSKLDEQYF	TGTGCCAGCAGTTGGTCTAAGCTCGACGAGCAGTACTTC
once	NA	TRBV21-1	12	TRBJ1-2	CASRDRGYGYTF	TGTGCCAGCAGGGACAGGGGCTATGGCTACACCTTC
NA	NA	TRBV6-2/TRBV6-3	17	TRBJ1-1	CASSPPRGRKMNTEAFF	TGTGCCAGCAGCCCTCCCAGGGGCCGAAAGATGAACACTGAAGCTTTCTTT
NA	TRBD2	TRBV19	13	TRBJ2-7	CASSRVAGYEQYF	TGTGCCAGTAGCCGGGTAGCGGGCTACGAGCAGTACTTC
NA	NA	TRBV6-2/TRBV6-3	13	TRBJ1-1	CASSYQGPTEAFF	TGTGCCAGCAGTTACCAGGGGCCCACTGAAGCTTTCTTT
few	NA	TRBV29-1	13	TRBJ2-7	CSVLPSGTYEQYF	TGCAGCGTTTTACCATCGGGTACCTACGAGCAGTACTTC
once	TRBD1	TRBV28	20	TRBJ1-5	CASRAGTGGGGRMGNQPQHF	TGTGCCAGCAGGGCCGGGACAGGGGGCGGCGGTCGTATGGGCAATCAGCCCCAGCATTTT
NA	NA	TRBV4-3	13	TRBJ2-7	CASSPDLGVKQYF	TGCGCCAGCAGCCCTGATTTGGGAGTCAAGCAGTACTTC
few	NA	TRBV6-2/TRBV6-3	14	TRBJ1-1	CASSYQVYNTEAFF	TGTGCCAGCAGTTACCAGGTGTACAACACTGAAGCTTTCTTT
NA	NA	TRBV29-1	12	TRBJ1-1	CSVAQGATEAFF	TGCAGCGTCGCCCAGGGTGCCACTGAAGCTTTCTTT
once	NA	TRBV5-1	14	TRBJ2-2	CASTSSGQSGELFF	TGCGCCAGCACCTCCTCCGGACAATCCGGGGAGCTGTTTTTT
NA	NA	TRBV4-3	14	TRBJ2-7	CASSQEGGAYEQYF	TGCGCCAGCAGCCAAGAAGGGGGGGCCTACGAGCAGTACTTC
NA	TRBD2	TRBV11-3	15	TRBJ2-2	CASSFGGSVTGELFF	TGTGCCAGCAGCTTTGGCGGGAGTGTCACCGGGGAGCTGTTTTTT
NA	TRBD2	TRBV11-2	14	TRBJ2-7	CASSLLAGGYEQYF	TGTGCCAGCAGCCTCCTAGCGGGGGGCTACGAGCAGTACTTC
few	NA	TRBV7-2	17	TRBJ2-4	CASSAQVGASAKNIQYF	TGTGCCAGCAGCGCCCAAGTAGGGGCCTCGGCCAAAAACATTCAGTACTTC
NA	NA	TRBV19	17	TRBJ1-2	CASSLTWRGEKRNGYTF	TGTGCCAGTAGCCTGACCTGGCGGGGGGAAAAAAGAAATGGCTACACCTTC
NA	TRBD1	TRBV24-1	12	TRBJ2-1	CATKAGGDEQFF	TGTGCCACCAAAGCAGGGGGCGATGAGCAGTTCTTC
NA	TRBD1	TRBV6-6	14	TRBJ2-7	CASIDRDRGYEQYF	TGTGCCAGCATCGACCGAGACAGGGGCTACGAGCAGTACTTC
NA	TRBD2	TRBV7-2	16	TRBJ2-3	CASSLVGTSATDTQYF	TGTGCCAGCAGCTTAGTTGGGACTAGCGCGACAGATACGCAGTATTTT
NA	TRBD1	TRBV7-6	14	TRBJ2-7	CASSWGQGTYEQYF	TGTGCCAGCAGCTGGGGACAGGGTACCTACGAGCAGTACTTC
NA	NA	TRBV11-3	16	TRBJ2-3	CASSLKREFSTDTQYF	TGTGCCAGCAGCTTAAAACGGGAATTTAGCACAGATACGCAGTATTTT
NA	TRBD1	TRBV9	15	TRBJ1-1	CASSAWDRGNTEAFF	TGTGCCAGCAGCGCTTGGGACAGGGGGAACACTGAAGCTTTCTTT
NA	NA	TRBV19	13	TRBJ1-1	CASREDMNTEAFF	TGTGCCAGTAGAGAGGACATGAACACTGAAGCTTTCTTT
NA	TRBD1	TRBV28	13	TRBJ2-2	CASEGQGPGELFF	TGTGCCAGCGAAGGACAGGGCCCCGGGGAGCTGTTTTTT
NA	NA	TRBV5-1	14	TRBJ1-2	CASSYSGKEPGYTF	TGCGCCAGCAGCTATTCAGGGAAGGAGCCTGGCTACACCTTC
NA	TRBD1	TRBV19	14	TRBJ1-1	CASSRRGQGSEAFF	TGTGCCAGTAGCAGAAGAGGACAGGGGTCTGAAGCTTTCTTT
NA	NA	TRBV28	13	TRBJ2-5	CASSSGLGETQYF	TGTGCCAGCAGTTCAGGGTTAGGGGAGACCCAGTACTTC
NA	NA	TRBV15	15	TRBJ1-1	CATSRGSDMNTEAFF	TGTGCCACCAGCAGAGGATCAGACATGAACACTGAAGCTTTCTTT
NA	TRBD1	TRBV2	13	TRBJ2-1	CASDGQGAGEQFF	TGTGCCAGCGATGGACAGGGGGCCGGAGAGCAGTTCTTC
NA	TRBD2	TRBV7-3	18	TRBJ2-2	CASSLRGLAGANTGELFF	TGTGCCAGCAGCTTAAGAGGACTAGCGGGGGCCAACACCGGGGAGCTGTTTTTT